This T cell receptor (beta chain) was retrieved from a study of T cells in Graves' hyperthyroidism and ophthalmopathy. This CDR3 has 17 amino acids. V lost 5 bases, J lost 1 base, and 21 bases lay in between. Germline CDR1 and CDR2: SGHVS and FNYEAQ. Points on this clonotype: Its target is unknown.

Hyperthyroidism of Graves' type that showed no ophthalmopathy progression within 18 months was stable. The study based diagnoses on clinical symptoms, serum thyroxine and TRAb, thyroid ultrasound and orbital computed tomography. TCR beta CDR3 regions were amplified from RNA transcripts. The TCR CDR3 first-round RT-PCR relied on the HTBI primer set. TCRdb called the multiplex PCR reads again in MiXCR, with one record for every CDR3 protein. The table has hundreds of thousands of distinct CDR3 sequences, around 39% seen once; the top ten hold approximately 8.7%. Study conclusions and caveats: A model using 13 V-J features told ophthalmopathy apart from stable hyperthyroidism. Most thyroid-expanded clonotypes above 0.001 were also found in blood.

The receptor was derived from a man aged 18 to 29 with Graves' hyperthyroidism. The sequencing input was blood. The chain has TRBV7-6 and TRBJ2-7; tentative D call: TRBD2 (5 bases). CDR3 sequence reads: CASSPRLAWDLSYEQYF. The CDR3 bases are TGTGCCAGCAGCCCCCGGCTAGCCTGGGATTTGTCCTACGAGCAGTACTTC.